These T cell receptor beta chains were read from a single sample in a study of cytomegalovirus exposure and HLA in healthy donors. The method was immunoSEQ multiplex PCR; TCRdb's version includes in-frame clones alone and lacks a portion of them. Of around 160,000 clones listed, 60% to 85% are singletons. Source material: PBMCs. The receptor source for this set is a man in his fifties in good health and CMV-seropositive. The CDR3 runs from the conserved cysteine through the conserved F or W. D genes are given only for firm matches.

d_gene: .
j_gene: TRBJ1-1
v_gene: TRBV29-1
CDR3nt: TGCAGCGTTGAAGATGTGACGGGGAACGTACCCCGGGGCACTGAAGCTTTCTTT
CDR3aa: CSVEDVTGNVPRGTEAFF

d_gene: .
j_gene: TRBJ1-6
v_gene: TRBV7-6
CDR3nt: TGTGCCAGCAGCTCGGATAATTCACCCCTCCACTTT
CDR3aa: CASSSDNSPLHF

d_gene: .
j_gene: TRBJ2-7
v_gene: TRBV10-2
CDR3nt: TGCGCCAGCAGTGTACAGGTTACATCCTACGAGCAGTACTTC
CDR3aa: CASSVQVTSYEQYF

d_gene: TRBD2
j_gene: TRBJ2-3
v_gene: TRBV7-9
CDR3nt: TGTGCCAGCAGCTTAATCGCTAGCGGGGATGGGCGCACTGATACGCAGTATTTT
CDR3aa: CASSLIASGDGRTDTQYF

d_gene: .
j_gene: TRBJ2-5
v_gene: TRBV9
CDR3nt: TGTGCCAGCAGCCCTGGAAGGGCAGGGGAAGAGACCCAGTACTTC
CDR3aa: CASSPGRAGEETQYF

d_gene: .
j_gene: TRBJ1-3
v_gene: TRBV5-1
CDR3nt: TGCGCCAGCAGCTTGGGGGAGACCTCTGGAAACACCATATATTTT
CDR3aa: CASSLGETSGNTIYF

d_gene: .
j_gene: TRBJ1-2
v_gene: TRBV29-1
CDR3nt: TGCAGCGTTGAGGCAGCGGGGGGCGGATATGGCTACACCTTC
CDR3aa: CSVEAAGGGYGYTF

d_gene: .
j_gene: TRBJ2-6
v_gene: TRBV28
CDR3nt: TGTGCCAGCAGTTGGGGGCGCTCTGGGGCCAACGTCCTGACTTTC
CDR3aa: CASSWGRSGANVLTF

d_gene: .
j_gene: TRBJ2-5
v_gene: TRBV5-6
CDR3nt: TGTGCCAGCAGCCCTCGGGGAGCGGAAGAGACCCAGTACTTC
CDR3aa: CASSPRGAEETQYF

d_gene: TRBD2
j_gene: TRBJ2-1
v_gene: TRBV7-2
CDR3nt: TGTGCCAGCAGGTTTAGCGGGGGGAGTTCCTACAATGAGCAGTTCTTC
CDR3aa: CASRFSGGSSYNEQFF

d_gene: TRBD2
j_gene: TRBJ2-5
v_gene: TRBV29-1
CDR3nt: TGCAGCGTTGCTCTGGGGACTAGCGGGGCGGAGACCCAGTACTTC
CDR3aa: CSVALGTSGAETQYF

d_gene: .
j_gene: TRBJ1-5
v_gene: TRBV4-3
CDR3nt: TGCGCCAGCAGCCAAGATCGGGGGGCGCCAGGTCAGCCCCAGCATTTT
CDR3aa: CASSQDRGAPGQPQHF